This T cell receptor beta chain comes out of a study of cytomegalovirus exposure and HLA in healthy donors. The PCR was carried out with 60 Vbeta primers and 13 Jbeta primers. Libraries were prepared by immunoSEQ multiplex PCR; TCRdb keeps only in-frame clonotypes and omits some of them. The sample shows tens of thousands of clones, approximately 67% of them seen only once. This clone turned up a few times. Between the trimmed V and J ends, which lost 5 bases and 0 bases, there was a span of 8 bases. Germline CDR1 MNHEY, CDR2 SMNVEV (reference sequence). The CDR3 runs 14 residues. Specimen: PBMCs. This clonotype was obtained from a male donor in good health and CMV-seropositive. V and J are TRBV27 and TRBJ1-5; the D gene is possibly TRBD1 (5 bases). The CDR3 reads CASSQGDSNQPQHF. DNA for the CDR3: TGTGCCAGCAGTCAAGGGGATAGCAATCAGCCCCAGCATTTT.